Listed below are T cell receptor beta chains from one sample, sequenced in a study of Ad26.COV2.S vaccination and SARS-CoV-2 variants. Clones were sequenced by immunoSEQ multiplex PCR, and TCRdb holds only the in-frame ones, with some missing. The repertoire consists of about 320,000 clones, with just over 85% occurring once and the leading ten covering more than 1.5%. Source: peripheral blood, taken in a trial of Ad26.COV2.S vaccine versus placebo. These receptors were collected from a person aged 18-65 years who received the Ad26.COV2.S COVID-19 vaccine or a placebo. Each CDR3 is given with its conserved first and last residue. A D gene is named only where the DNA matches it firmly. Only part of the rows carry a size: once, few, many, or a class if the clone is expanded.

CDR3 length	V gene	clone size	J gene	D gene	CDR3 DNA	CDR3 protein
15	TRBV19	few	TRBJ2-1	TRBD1	TGTGCCAGTAGTACCGGACAGGGGATCTACAATGAGCAGTTCTTC	CASSTGQGIYNEQFF
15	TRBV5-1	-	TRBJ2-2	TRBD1	TGCGCCAGCAGCATAGGACAGGGTGGCACCGGGGAGCTGTTTTTT	CASSIGQGGTGELFF
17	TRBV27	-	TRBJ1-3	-	TGTGCCAGCAGTTTCAAATTCAGCTCACTCTCTGGAAACACCATATATTTT	CASSFKFSSLSGNTIYF
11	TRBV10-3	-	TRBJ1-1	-	TGTGCCATCACGGCGGGTACTGAAGCTTTCTTT	CAITAGTEAFF
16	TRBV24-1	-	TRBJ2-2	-	TGTGCCACCAGTGAGTCCGGGACCGAGAACACCGGGGAGCTGTTTTTT	CATSESGTENTGELFF
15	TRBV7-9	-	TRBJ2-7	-	TGTGCCAGCAGCTCTCGTCCGACAGCCACCTACGAGCAGTACTTC	CASSSRPTATYEQYF
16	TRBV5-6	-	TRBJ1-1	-	TGTGCCAGCACCCCCCTGGACCGGGGGTTATCCACTGAAGCTTTCTTT	CASTPLDRGLSTEAFF
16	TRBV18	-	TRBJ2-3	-	TGTGCCAGCTCGCAACAAGGACTACACGGCACAGATACGCAGTATTTT	CASSQQGLHGTDTQYF
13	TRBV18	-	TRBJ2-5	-	TGTGCCAGCTCACCGAGGAGTCAAGAGACCCAGTACTTC	CASSPRSQETQYF
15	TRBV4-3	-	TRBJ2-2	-	TGCGCCAGCAGCCCTAGAGGGGCGAGCACCGGGGAGCTGTTTTTT	CASSPRGASTGELFF
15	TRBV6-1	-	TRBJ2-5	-	TGTGCCAGCAGTGAAGGTTGGGGGATCCAAGAGACCCAGTACTTC	CASSEGWGIQETQYF
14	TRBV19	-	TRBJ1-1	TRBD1	TGTGCCAGTAGTAACGACAGGGGTGGCACTGAAGCTTTCTTT	CASSNDRGGTEAFF
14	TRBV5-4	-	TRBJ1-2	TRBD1	TGTGCCAGCAGCTTACCGACAGGGCCCTATGGCTACACCTTC	CASSLPTGPYGYTF
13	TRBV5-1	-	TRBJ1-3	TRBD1	TGCGCCAGCAGCTTTGACAGGGCAGACACCATATATTTT	CASSFDRADTIYF
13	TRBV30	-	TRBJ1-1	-	TGTGCCTGGAACTACAGGGTCAACACTGAAGCTTTCTTT	CAWNYRVNTEAFF
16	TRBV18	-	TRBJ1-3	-	TGTGCCAGCTCACCAGTAACGACGAGCTCTGGAAACACCATATATTTT	CASSPVTTSSGNTIYF